Below are 23 T cell receptor beta chains sequenced from a single sample in a study of blood T cell repertoires in COVID-19. Repertoires were generated with immunoSEQ multiplex PCR, while TCRdb's copy carries only in-frame clones and drops some. The data hold 300,000 to 350,000 clones, with roughly 90% observed a single time. The sequenced sample was PBMCs or T cells enriched from blood (not recorded which). Receptors originate from a woman aged 18-29 years with acute COVID-19.

This clone was found a few times. This chain uses TRBV27 with TRBJ1-5; D not resolved. This CDR3 region has 15 residues. CDR1 and CDR2 from the germline V gene are MNHEY and SMNVEV (reference sequence). Trimming took off 0 bases at V and 5 bases at J, with 11 bases between the two ends. CDR3 sequence (DNA): TGTGCCAGCAGTTTATCCCGGGGTGGTGATCAGCCCCAGCATTTT. As protein: CASSLSRGGDQPQHF.

The chain has TRBV7-8 and TRBJ1-1; 9 bases are a match to TRBD1. Germline V lookup: CDR1 SGHVS, CDR2 FQNEAQ. Unmatched junction bases numbered 6, after V lost 5 bases and J lost 5 bases. The length of the CDR3 is 14 residues. The CDR3 bases are TGTGCCAGCAGCGACCGAGACAGGGGGACTGAAGCTTTCTTT. The encoded protein is CASSDRDRGTEAFF.

The chain has TRBV27 and TRBJ2-6; D possibly corresponds to TRBD1 (5 bases). Germline V gives CDR1 MNHEY, CDR2 SMNVEV (reference sequence). V lost 5 bases, J lost 4 bases, and 15 bases lay in between. CDR3 length: 16 residues. This CDR3 reads CASSQVTVSGANVLTF. CDR3 in DNA: TGTGCCAGCAGTCAAGTGACAGTTTCGGGGGCCAACGTCCTGACTTTC. Full variable domain (remainder filled in from reference TRBV27 and TRBJ2-6): EAQVTQNPRYLITVTGKKLTVTCSQNMNHEYMSWYRQDPGLGLRQIYYSMNVEVTDKGDVPEGYKVSRKEKRNFPLILESPSPNQTSLYFCASSQVTVSGANVLTFGAGSRLTVL.

The chain is built from TRBV27 and TRBJ2-3, with D possibly being TRBD1 (6 bases). The CDR3 is made up of 15 amino acids. Trimming shortened V by 3 bases and J by 0 bases, and 10 bases separated the two germline ends. CDR1 and CDR2 (germline): MNHEY, SMNVEV (reference sequence). The CDR3 sequence is CASSFLQGSTDTQYF. The CDR3 DNA follows: TGTGCCAGCAGTTTTCTCCAGGGGAGCACAGATACGCAGTATTTT.

V is TRBV9 and J is TRBJ2-1; 10 nucleotides match TRBD2. The CDR3 covers 16 residues. Trimming cost V 0 bases and J 5 bases; bases outside gene matches: 5. Germline V gives CDR1 SGDLS, CDR2 YYNGEE. The CDR3 sequence: CASSVDLLAGNNEQFF. The CDR3 nucleotides are TGTGCCAGCAGCGTAGATCTACTAGCGGGGAACAATGAGCAGTTCTTC.

This clone has only one observation. This sequence joins TRBV11-3 and TRBJ1-2; 7 positions agree with TRBD1. This CDR3 comprises 15 residues. The ends lost 4 bases at V and 2 bases at J; junction bases unmatched: 7. Germline-derived CDR1 and CDR2 are SGHNT and YENEEA. The DNA for the CDR3 is TGTGCCAGCAGCTCCGGCCTGACAGGGAACTATGGCTACACCTTC. Its translation is CASSSGLTGNYGYTF. The full variable domain, completed using reference TRBV11-3 and TRBJ1-2, is EAGVVQSPRYKIIEKKQPVAFWCNPISGHNTLYWYLQNLGQGPELLIRYENEEAVDDSQLPKDRFSAERLKGVDSTLKIQPAELGDSAVYLCASSSGLTGNYGYTFGSGTRLTVV.

V gene TRBV24-1 combines with J gene TRBJ2-7; 9 positions match TRBD2. V lost 2 bases to trimming and J lost 0 bases; unmatched junction nucleotides: 4. The CDR3 is made up of 16 amino acids. CDR1 and CDR2 (germline): KGHDR, SFDVKD. This chain's CDR3 is CATSDSGAGGSYEQYF. The CDR3 region has the DNA TGTGCCACCAGTGATTCGGGAGCGGGAGGCTCCTACGAGCAGTACTTC.

The V call is TRBV28, the J call TRBJ1-5; D not certain. CDR1 is MDHEN, CDR2 SYDVKM, per germline. The CDR3 totals 11 residues. V lost 3 bases and J lost 9, with 6 bases in between. In DNA form, the CDR3 reads TGTGCCAGCAGTTTCCCATCGCCCCAGCATTTT. It translates to CASSFPSPQHF.

This clone was seen just once. This chain uses TRBV10-3 with TRBJ1-4; 10 bases are a match to TRBD1. J was trimmed by 8 bases and V by 4 bases; bases with no gene match: 7. CDR1 is ENHRY and CDR2 is SYGVKD in the germline V gene. The CDR3 sequence is 15 residues long. CDR3 DNA: TGTGCCATCAGTGCCGACAGGGGGCTCCAGGAAAAACTGTTTTTT. As protein: CAISADRGLQEKLFF.

This clone has just one count. The rearrangement links TRBV15 to TRBJ1-5, with 8 bases aligning to TRBD1. The ends lost 3 bases at V and 3 bases at J; junction bases unmatched: 4. The CDR3 totals 15 residues. The germline CDR1 and CDR2 sequences are LNHNV and YYDKDF (reference sequence). CDR3 sequence reads: CATSRTGANNQPQHF. DNA of the CDR3: TGTGCCACCAGCAGGACAGGGGCCAACAATCAGCCCCAGCATTTT.

The V call is TRBV16, the J call TRBJ1-1; D unclear. The CDR3 sequence is 14 residues long. Between the trimmed V and J ends, which lost 3 bases and 3 bases, there was a span of 11 bases. CDR1 is KGHSY, CDR2 FQNENV, per germline. The CDR3 bases are TGTGCCAGCAGCCAGCTCAAATCGGACACTGAAGCTTTCTTT. It specifies CASSQLKSDTEAFF.

This clone was counted a single time. This chain joins TRBV2 and TRBJ2-5, with 8 nucleotides matching TRBD2. The CDR3 runs to 12 residues. Per the germline V gene, CDR1 is SNHLY and CDR2 is FYNNEI. With 6 bases clipped from V and 4 bases from J, the junction kept 1 base outside the gene matches. CDR3 sequence: CASRLAGETQYF. In DNA, the CDR3 is TGTGCCAGCAGGCTAGCGGGAGAGACCCAGTACTTC.

The gene calls are TRBV28 and TRBJ2-7, with 12 bases fitting TRBD2. The V gene's germline CDR1 is MDHEN and CDR2 SYDVKM. This CDR3 is 17 amino acids long. J was trimmed by 5 bases and V by 2 bases; bases with no gene match: 10. The CDR3 DNA follows: TGTGCCAGCAGTTTACCCGGACTAGCGGGATACGAGGACGAGCAGTACTTC. This encodes CASSLPGLAGYEDEQYF.

V gene TRBV5-8 combines with J gene TRBJ2-3; the D gene is possibly TRBD2 (6 bases). CDR1 is SGHTS and CDR2 is YDEGEE in the germline V gene. Trimming shortened V by 3 bases and J by 3 bases, and 8 bases separated the two germline ends. The CDR3 loop spans 13 amino acids. The CDR3 sequence is CASSSRGTDTQYF. In DNA, the CDR3 is TGTGCCAGCAGCTCCCGGGGGACAGATACGCAGTATTTT.

The chain carries TRBV25-1 and TRBJ1-4, with 9 bases matching TRBD1. With 2 bases clipped from V and 5 bases from J, the junction kept 3 bases outside the gene matches. Germline-derived CDR1 and CDR2 are MGHDK and SYGVNS. The length of the CDR3 is 15 residues. The CDR3 DNA reads as TGTGCCAGCAGTGAACGGGGGACAGGGAATGAAAAACTGTTTTTT. Translating gives CASSERGTGNEKLFF. The full variable domain, with the rest looked up from reference TRBV25-1 and TRBJ1-4, is EADIYQTPRYLVIGTGKKITLECSQTMGHDKMYWYQQDPGMELHLIHYSYGVNSTEKGDLSSESTVSRIRTEHFPLTLESARPSHTSQYLCASSERGTGNEKLFFGSGTQLSVL.

The gene calls are TRBV27 and TRBJ1-3; 9 bases are a match to TRBD1. V lost 6 bases and J lost 4; bases outside the gene matches: 4. The germline V gene has CDR1 MNHEY and CDR2 SMNVEV (reference sequence). The CDR3 sequence is 14 residues long. The CDR3 sequence is CASSRTGAGNTIYF. CDR3 sequence (DNA): TGTGCCAGCAGCCGGACAGGGGCAGGAAACACCATATATTTT.

The chain uses TRBV9 and TRBJ2-6; 7 positions agree with TRBD2. V lost 4 bases and J lost 0; bases outside the gene matches: 4. Germline-derived CDR1 and CDR2 are SGDLS and YYNGEE. The CDR3 loop spans 16 amino acids. The CDR3 here is CASSPAGTSGANVLTF. DNA of the CDR3: TGTGCCAGCAGCCCAGCGGGGACCTCTGGGGCCAACGTCCTGACTTTC.

The J gene is TRBJ1-2, the V gene TRBV18, with a weak D call TRBD1 (6 bases). The V and J ends lost 6 bases and 2 bases respectively, with 13 bases between them. Germline values: CDR1 KGHSH, CDR2 LQKENI. This CDR3 contains 14 residues. The CDR3 region is CASSSLGANYGYTF. As DNA, the CDR3 is TGTGCCAGCTCCTCCCTGGGGGCCAACTATGGCTACACCTTC.

The V gene is TRBV7-9, the J gene TRBJ1-3; TRBD1 matches at 12 bases. The germline V gene encodes CDR1 SEHNR and CDR2 FQNEAQ (reference sequence). This CDR3 is 16 amino acids long. Trimming took 4 bases from V and 2 from J; bases not matched to a gene: 3. This CDR3 reads CASSSRDRGPGNTIYF. CDR3 in DNA: TGTGCCAGCAGCTCAAGGGACAGGGGGCCTGGAAACACCATATATTTT. Full variable domain (rest looked up from reference TRBV7-9 and TRBJ1-3): DTGVSQNPRHKITKRGQNVTFRCDPISEHNRLYWYRQTLGQGPEFLTYFQNEAQLEKSRLLSDRFSAERPKGSFSTLEIQRTEQGDSAMYLCASSSRDRGPGNTIYFGEGSWLTVV.

The chain links TRBV7-9 to TRBJ1-1, with D unresolved. This CDR3 region has 14 residues. Germline CDR1 and CDR2: SEHNR and FQNEAQ (reference sequence). V was clipped by 5 bases and J by 1 base, with 11 bases between them. For the CDR3, the DNA is TGTGCCAGCAGCGACACAGAGGGGAACACTGAAGCTTTCTTT. This sequence encodes CASSDTEGNTEAFF.

The chain joins TRBV18 to TRBJ1-4; 7 bases are shared with TRBD1. The J segment lost 15 bases and the V segment lost 2 bases, leaving 24 bases of the junction unmatched. Germline loops: CDR1 KGHSH, CDR2 LQKENI. The CDR3 sequence is 18 residues long. This CDR3 is CASSPIGGNPPDMKRVFF. CDR3 bases: TGTGCCAGCTCACCAATAGGGGGCAATCCCCCTGATATGAAAAGGGTGTTTTTT.

The V gene is TRBV29-1, the J gene TRBJ2-1; the match to TRBD2 covers 7 bases. Germline values: CDR1 SQVTM, CDR2 ANQGSEA. The CDR3 has 13 residues. V lost 7 bases to trimming and J lost 2 bases; unmatched junction nucleotides: 5. The CDR3: CSGGSSAYNEQFF. The CDR3 DNA reads as TGCAGCGGCGGGAGCTCGGCCTACAATGAGCAGTTCTTC.

The rearrangement links TRBV20-1 to TRBJ1-5; TRBD1 matches 7 bases. The CDR3 contains 13 residues. V dropped 3 bases and J dropped 6; count of bases not matched to a gene: 5. CDR1 and CDR2 (germline): DFQATT, SNEGSKA (reference sequence). CDR3 bases: TGCAGTGCTAGTTCGGCAGGGGGTCAGCCCCAGCATTTT. It specifies CSASSAGGQPQHF.